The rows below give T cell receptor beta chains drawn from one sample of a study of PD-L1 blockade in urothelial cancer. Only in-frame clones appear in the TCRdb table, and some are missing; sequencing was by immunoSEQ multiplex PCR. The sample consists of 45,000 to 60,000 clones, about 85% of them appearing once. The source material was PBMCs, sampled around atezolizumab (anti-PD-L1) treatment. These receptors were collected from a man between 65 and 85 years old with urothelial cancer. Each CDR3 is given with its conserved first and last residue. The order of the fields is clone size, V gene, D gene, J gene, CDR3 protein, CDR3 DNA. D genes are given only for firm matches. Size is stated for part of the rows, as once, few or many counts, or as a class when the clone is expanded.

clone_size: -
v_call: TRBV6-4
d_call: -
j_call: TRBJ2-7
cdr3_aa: CASSLTADSSYEQYF
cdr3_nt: TGTGCCAGCAGCCTGACGGCGGACAGCTCCTACGAGCAGTACTTC

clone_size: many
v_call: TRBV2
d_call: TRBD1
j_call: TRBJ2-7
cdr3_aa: CATRTGVMNYEQYF
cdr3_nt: TGTGCCACCAGGACAGGGGTAATGAACTACGAGCAGTACTTC

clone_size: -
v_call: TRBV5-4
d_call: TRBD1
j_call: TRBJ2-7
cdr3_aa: CASSLAGTGEDEQYF
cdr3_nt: TGTGCCAGCAGCTTGGCCGGGACAGGGGAGGACGAGCAGTACTTC

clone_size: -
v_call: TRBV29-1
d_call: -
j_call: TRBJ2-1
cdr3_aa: CSTGTEYNEQFF
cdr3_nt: TGCAGTACTGGCACAGAATACAATGAGCAGTTCTTC

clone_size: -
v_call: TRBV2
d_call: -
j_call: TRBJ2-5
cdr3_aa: CASSETGGNSETQYF
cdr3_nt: TGTGCCAGCAGTGAAACGGGGGGCAACTCGGAGACCCAGTACTTC

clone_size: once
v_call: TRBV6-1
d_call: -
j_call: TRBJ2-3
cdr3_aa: CASSDTGPRYAYF
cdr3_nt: TGTGCCAGCAGTGATACAGGTCCCAGATACGCGTATTTT

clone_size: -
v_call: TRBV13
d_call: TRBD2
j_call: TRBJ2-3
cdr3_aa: CASSLTSGVTDTQYF
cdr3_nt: TGTGCCAGCAGCTTAACTAGCGGGGTCACAGATACGCAGTATTTT

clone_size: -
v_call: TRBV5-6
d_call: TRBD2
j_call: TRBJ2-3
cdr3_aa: CASSPGLAGGDTQYF
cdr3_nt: TGTGCCAGCAGCCCGGGACTAGCGGGAGGGGATACGCAGTATTTT

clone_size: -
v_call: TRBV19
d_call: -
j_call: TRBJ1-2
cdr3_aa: CASRTGNNYGYTF
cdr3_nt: TGTGCCAGTAGAACGGGGAACAACTATGGCTACACCTTC

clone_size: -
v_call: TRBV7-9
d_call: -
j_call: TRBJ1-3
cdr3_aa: CASSSTSQGSGNTIYF
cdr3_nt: TGTGCCAGCAGCTCCACCAGCCAGGGGTCTGGAAACACCATATATTTT

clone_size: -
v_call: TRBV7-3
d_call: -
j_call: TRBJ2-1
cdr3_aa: CASSLDNYNEQFF
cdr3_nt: TGTGCCAGCAGCTTGGACAACTACAATGAGCAGTTCTTC

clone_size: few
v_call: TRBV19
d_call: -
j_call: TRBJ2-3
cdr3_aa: CASSIGGSINTQYF
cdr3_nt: TGTGCCAGTAGTATAGGAGGAAGCATCAATACGCAGTATTTT

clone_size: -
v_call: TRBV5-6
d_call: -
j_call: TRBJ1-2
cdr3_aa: CASSLGAGVENYGYTF
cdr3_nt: TGTGCCAGCAGCTTGGGTGCAGGGGTGGAGAACTATGGCTACACCTTC

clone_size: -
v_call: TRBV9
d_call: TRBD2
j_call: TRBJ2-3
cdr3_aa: CASSVLAGVSDTQYF
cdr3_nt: TGTGCCAGCAGCGTTCTAGCGGGAGTGTCTGATACGCAGTATTTT

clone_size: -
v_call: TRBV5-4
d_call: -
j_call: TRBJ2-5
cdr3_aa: CASSLGGGLVQETQYF
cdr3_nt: TGTGCCAGCAGCTTGGGAGGCGGGCTGGTACAAGAGACCCAGTACTTC

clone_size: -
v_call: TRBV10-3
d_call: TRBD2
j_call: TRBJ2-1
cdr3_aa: CAISESEAGNYNEQFF
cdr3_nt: TGTGCCATCAGTGAGTCAGAAGCGGGGAACTACAATGAGCAGTTCTTC

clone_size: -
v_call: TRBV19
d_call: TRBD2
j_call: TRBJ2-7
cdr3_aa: CASSNRAGTSGPGNEQYF
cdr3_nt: TGTGCCAGTAGTAACCGAGCGGGGACTAGCGGTCCGGGGAACGAGCAGTACTTC

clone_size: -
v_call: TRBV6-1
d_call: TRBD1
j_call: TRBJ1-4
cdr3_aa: CASSLLTGVFF
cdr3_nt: TGTGCCAGCAGCTTATTGACAGGGGTGTTTTTT

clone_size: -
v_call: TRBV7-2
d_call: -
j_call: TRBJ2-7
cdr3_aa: CASSLDRGSGYEQYF
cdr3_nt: TGTGCCAGCAGCTTAGATAGGGGCAGTGGCTACGAGCAGTACTTC

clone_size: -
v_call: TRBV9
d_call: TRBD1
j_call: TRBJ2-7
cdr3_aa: CASSVSDRVYEQYF
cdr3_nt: TGTGCCAGCAGCGTTTCGGACAGGGTCTACGAGCAGTACTTC

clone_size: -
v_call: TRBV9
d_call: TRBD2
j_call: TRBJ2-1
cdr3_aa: CASSVVAGVSYNEQFF
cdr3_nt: TGTGCCAGCAGCGTAGTTGCGGGAGTATCCTACAATGAGCAGTTCTTC

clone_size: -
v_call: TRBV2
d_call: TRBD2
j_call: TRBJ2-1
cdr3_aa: CASSESLTAGGDNEQFF
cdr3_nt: TGTGCCAGCAGTGAAAGTTTGACAGCGGGAGGCGACAATGAGCAGTTCTTC

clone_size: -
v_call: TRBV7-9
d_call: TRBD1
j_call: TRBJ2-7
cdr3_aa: CASSSWTGSNSYEQYF
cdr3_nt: TGTGCCAGCAGCTCCTGGACAGGGAGTAACTCCTACGAGCAGTACTTC

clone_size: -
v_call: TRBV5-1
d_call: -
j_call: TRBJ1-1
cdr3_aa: CASSLGQVNTEAFF
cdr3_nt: TGCGCCAGCAGCTTGGGACAGGTGAACACTGAAGCTTTCTTT

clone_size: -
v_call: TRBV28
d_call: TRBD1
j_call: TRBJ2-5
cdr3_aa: CASSPDRLQETQYF
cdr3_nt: TGTGCCAGCAGTCCGGACAGGCTCCAAGAGACCCAGTACTTC

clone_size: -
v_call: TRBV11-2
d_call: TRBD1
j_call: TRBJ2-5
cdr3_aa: CASSLRQGFPQETQYF
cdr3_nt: TGTGCCAGCAGCTTAAGACAGGGGTTCCCACAAGAGACCCAGTACTTC

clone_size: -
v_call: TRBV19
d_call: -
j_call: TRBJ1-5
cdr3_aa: CASSPSAGYSNQPQHF
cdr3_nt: TGTGCCAGTAGCCCAAGTGCGGGATATAGCAATCAGCCCCAGCATTTT

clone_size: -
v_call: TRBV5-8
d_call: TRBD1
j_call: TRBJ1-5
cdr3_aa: CASSHYLGQEGQPQHF
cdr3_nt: TGTGCCAGCAGCCATTATCTCGGACAGGAAGGTCAGCCCCAGCATTTT

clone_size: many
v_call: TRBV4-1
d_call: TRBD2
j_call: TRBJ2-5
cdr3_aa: CASSQAAGALQETQYF
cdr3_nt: TGCGCCAGCAGCCAAGCAGCGGGGGCCCTACAAGAGACCCAGTACTTC

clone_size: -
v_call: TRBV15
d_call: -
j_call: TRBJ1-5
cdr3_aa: CATSLRGSNQPQHF
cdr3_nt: TGTGCCACCAGCTTGAGAGGGAGTAATCAGCCCCAGCATTTT

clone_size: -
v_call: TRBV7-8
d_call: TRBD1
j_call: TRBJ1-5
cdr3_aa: CASSLGGQGGSQPQHF
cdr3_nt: TGTGCCAGCAGCTTAGGCGGACAGGGAGGTAGTCAGCCCCAGCATTTT

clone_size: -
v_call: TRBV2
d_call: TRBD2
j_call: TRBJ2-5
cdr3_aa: CASSLGLAGNQETQYF
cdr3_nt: TGTGCCAGCAGTTTAGGACTAGCGGGAAACCAAGAGACCCAGTACTTC

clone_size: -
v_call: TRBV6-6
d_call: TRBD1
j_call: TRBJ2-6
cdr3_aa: CASSRQGLAGANVLTF
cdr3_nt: TGTGCCAGCAGTCGACAGGGCTTGGCTGGGGCCAACGTCCTGACTTTC

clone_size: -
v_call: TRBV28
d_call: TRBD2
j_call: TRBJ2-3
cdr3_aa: CASSLSSGRGDTQYF
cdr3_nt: TGTGCCAGCAGTTTATCTAGCGGGAGAGGGGATACGCAGTATTTT

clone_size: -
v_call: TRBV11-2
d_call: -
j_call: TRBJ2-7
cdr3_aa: CASSVRLEGEQYF
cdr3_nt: TGTGCCAGCAGCGTACGCCTGGAGGGCGAGCAGTACTTC

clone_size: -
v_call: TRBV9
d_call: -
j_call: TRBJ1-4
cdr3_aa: CASSARPQGTGEKLFF
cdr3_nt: TGTGCCAGCAGCGCCCGACCTCAGGGTACTGGTGAAAAACTGTTTTTT

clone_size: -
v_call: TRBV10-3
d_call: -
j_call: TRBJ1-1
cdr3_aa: CAISESDRTNTEAFF
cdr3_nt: TGTGCCATCAGTGAGTCGGACAGAACAAACACTGAAGCTTTCTTT

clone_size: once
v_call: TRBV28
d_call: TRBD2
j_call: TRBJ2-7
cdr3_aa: CASSPPTSGIYEQYF
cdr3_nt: TGTGCCAGCAGCCCCCCGACTAGCGGGATATACGAGCAGTACTTC

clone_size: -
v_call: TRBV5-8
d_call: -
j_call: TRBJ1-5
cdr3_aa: CASTDERGSNQPQHF
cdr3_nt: TGTGCCAGCACCGATGAAAGGGGTAGCAATCAGCCCCAGCATTTT

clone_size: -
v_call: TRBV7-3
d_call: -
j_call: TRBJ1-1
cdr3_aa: CASSRGAANTEAFF
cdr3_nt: TGTGCCAGCAGCCGGGGGGCAGCGAACACTGAAGCTTTCTTT

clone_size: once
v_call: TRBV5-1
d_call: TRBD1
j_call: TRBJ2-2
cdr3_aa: CASSPDRVGTGELFF
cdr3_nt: TGCGCCAGCAGCCCGGACAGGGTGGGCACCGGGGAGCTGTTTTTT

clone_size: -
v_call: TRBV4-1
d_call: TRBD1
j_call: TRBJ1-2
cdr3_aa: CASSRRGPADNYGYTF
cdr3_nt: TGCGCCAGCAGCCGGAGGGGGCCGGCAGATAACTATGGCTACACCTTC

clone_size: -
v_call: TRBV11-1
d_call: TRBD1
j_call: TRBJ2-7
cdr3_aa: CASSPGGSYEQYF
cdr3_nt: TGTGCCAGCAGCCCAGGGGGAAGCTACGAGCAGTACTTC

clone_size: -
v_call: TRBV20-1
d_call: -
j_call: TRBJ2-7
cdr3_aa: CSAVVAYEQYF
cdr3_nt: TGCAGTGCTGTGGTAGCCTACGAGCAGTACTTC

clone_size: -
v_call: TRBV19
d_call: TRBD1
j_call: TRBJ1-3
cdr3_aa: CASSMGQPGAGNTIYF
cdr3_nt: TGTGCCAGTAGTATGGGACAGCCGGGAGCTGGAAACACCATATATTTT